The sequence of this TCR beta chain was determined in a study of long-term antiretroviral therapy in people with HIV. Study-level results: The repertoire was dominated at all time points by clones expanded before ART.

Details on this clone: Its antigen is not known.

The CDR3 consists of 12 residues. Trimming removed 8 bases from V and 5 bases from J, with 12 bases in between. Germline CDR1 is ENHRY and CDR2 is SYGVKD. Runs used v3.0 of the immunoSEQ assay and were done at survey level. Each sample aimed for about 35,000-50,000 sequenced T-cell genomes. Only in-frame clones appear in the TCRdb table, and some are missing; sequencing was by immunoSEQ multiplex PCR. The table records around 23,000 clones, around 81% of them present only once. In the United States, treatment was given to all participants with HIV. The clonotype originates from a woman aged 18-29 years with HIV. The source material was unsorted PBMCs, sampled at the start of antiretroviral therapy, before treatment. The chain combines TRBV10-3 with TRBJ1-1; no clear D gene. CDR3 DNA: TGTGCCATCTCGGATGTGGTGACTGAAGCTTTCTTT. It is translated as CAISDVVTEAFF.